This T cell receptor (beta chain) was observed in a study of tumor-infiltrating lymphocytes in primary liver carcinoma. Germline V gene sequence: CDR1 MNHNS, CDR2 SASEGT. V shed 3 bases and J shed 4 bases, with 15 bases lying between them. The CDR3 is 15 residues long. Findings and limits, study-wide: Blood's top-250-clone fraction was significantly lower than that of tumors (p = 0.039). Tumor-adjacent and tumor-blood pairs shared less of their repertoires than tumor region pairs shared. The proportion of top clones found throughout all five tumor regions was only about 7.5-25%.

About this clonotype itself: Its cognate antigen is unknown.

cDNA specific to TCR beta was made from around 450 ng of total RNA, with a constant-region primer employed for priming. Each TCR beta library was derived from three nested multiplex PCR rounds that employed slightly modified ARM-PCR. The two initial PCR rounds, about 9 cycles each, used TRBV1-TRBV30 forward and C-beta reverse primers. MiXCR, run by TCRdb on the multiplex PCR reads, gives a single entry per CDR3 protein. The top ten clones hold about an eighth of a sample with about 78,000 distinct CDR3 sequences, about 70% of them seen once. Investigators took RNA and DNA out together from about 20-30 mg of unsorted bulk tissue. Chronic HBV infection was present in the patients, who were treatment-naive.

The clonotype was recovered from a woman in her sixties or seventies with primary liver carcinoma and hepatitis B virus infection. Material: liver tumor tissue from sampling region 4. Subset of the sample: tumor region T4, right-lateral pole. The chain recombines TRBV6-1 with TRBJ1-2, with D possibly TRBD1 on 5 matching bases. The CDR3 reads CASSDGEGTAYGYTF. The CDR3 nucleotides are TGTGCCAGCAGTGATGGCGAAGGGACGGCCTATGGCTACACCTTC.